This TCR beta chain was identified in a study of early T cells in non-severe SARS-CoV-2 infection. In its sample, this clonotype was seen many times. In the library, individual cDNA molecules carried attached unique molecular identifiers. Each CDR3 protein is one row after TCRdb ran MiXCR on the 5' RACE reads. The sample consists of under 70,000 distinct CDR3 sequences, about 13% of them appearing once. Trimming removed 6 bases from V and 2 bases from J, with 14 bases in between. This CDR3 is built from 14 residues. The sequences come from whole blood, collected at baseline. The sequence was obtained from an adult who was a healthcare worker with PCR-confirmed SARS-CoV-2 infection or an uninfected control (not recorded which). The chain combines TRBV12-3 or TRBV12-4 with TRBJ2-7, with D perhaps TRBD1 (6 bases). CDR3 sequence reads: CASSLGQRAYEQYF. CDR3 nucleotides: TGTGCCAGCAGCCTGGGACAACGGGCCTACGAGCAGTACTTC.